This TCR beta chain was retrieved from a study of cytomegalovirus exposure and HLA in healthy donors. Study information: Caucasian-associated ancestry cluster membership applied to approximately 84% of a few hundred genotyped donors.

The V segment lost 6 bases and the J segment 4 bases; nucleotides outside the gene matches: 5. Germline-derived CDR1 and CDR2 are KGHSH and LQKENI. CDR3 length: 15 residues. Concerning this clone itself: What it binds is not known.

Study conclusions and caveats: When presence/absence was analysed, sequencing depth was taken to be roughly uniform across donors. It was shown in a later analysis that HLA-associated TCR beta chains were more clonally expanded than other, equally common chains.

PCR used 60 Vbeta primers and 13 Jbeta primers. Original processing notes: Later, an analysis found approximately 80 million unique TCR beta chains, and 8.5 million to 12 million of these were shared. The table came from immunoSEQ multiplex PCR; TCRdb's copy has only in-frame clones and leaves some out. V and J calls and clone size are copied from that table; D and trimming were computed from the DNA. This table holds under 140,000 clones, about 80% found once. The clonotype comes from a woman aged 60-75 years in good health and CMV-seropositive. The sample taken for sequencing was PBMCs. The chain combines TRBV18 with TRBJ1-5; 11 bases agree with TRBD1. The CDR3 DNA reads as TGTGCCAGCTCGGATGGGACAGGGGGAAATCAGCCCCAGCATTTT. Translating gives CASSDGTGGNQPQHF.